What follows are 2 T cell receptor beta chains derived from one specimen sequenced in a study of OX40 agonist ivuxolimab in advanced cancers. Sequenced by immunoSEQ multiplex PCR; TCRdb stores in-frame clones only, minus some. The data hold roughly 120,000 clones, with more than 70% observed a single time. The sequenced sample was CD4+ or CD8+ T cells sorted from blood, obtained in a trial of the OX40 agonist ivuxolimab. The receptors stem from an adult with an advanced solid tumor such as melanoma, head and neck, liver or kidney cancer.

The chain links TRBV7-9 to TRBJ2-7; no definite D call. Trimming took off 1 base at V and 1 base at J, with 8 bases between the two ends. Germline V gene sequence: CDR1 SEHNR, CDR2 FQNEAQ (reference sequence). The CDR3 is 14 residues long. The CDR3 sequence is CASSLDLESYEQYF. As DNA, the CDR3 is TGTGCCAGCAGCTTAGATTTGGAGTCCTACGAGCAGTACTTC. Full variable domain (missing parts from reference TRBV7-9 and TRBJ2-7): DTGVSQNPRHKITKRGQNVTFRCDPISEHNRLYWYRQTLGQGPEFLTYFQNEAQLEKSRLLSDRFSAERPKGSFSTLEIQRTEQGDSAMYLCASSLDLESYEQYFGPGTRLTVT.

This clone was counted between two and nine times. The V and J genes are TRBV5-8 and TRBJ1-1; D gene unclear. The CDR3 sequence is 14 residues long. Germline assignment: CDR1 SGHTS and CDR2 YDEGEE. The V gene lost 0 bases and the J gene lost 4 bases, with 10 bases spanning the gap. Here the CDR3 reads CASSLEGWSTEAFF. CDR3 bases: TGTGCCAGCAGCTTGGAGGGTTGGAGCACTGAAGCTTTCTTT.